This TCR beta chain was documented in a study of blood T cell repertoires in COVID-19. As for the study in general: PBMCs, B-cell-depleted T cells, or T cells provided the cDNA or gDNA that made up the material.

The protocol was immunoSEQ multiplex PCR, while the TCRdb copy is restricted to in-frame clones and leaves out a portion. The data contain some 340,000 clones, about 87% of them singletons. This CDR3 is built from 17 residues. V shed 3 bases, J shed 6 bases, and the junction held 11 bases outside the gene matches. Germline values: CDR1 LGHDT, CDR2 YNNKEL (reference sequence). This clone was observed a few times. Those enrolled, adults aged 18 to 89 years, came from around 24 US areas. Cohort 3 recovery required two negative PCRs, clearance, or symptom resolution. The specimen sequenced was PBMCs or T cells enriched from blood (not recorded which). This TCR derives from a woman aged 25 to 39 who had recovered from COVID-19. The genes are TRBV3-1 (or the pseudogene TRBV3-2) and TRBJ2-3; 11 bases align to TRBD2. The CDR3 reads CASSQASGGFGGDTQYF. CDR3 nucleotides: TGTGCCAGCAGCCAGGCTAGCGGGGGGTTCGGCGGGGATACGCAGTATTTT.